This T cell receptor beta chain was observed in a study of cytomegalovirus exposure and HLA in healthy donors. The PCR made use of 60 Vbeta and 13 Jbeta primers. Data came from immunoSEQ multiplex PCR; TCRdb stores just in-frame clones and leaves some out. Of under 35,000 clones in the sample, less than 70% were seen once. Germline CDR1 is LNHNV and CDR2 is YYDKDF (reference sequence). The CDR3 contains 15 residues. The V and J ends lost 1 base and 0 bases respectively, with 4 bases between them. Sequencing input: PBMCs. The chain has TRBV15 and TRBJ2-6; the D is unclear. The TCR sequence derives from a male donor in good health and CMV-seropositive. CDR3 sequence: CATSRGNSGANVLTF. The CDR3 DNA reads TGTGCCACCAGCAGAGGTAACTCTGGGGCCAACGTCCTGACTTTC. The full variable domain, its missing parts supplied by reference TRBV15 and TRBJ2-6, is DAMVIQNPRYQVTQFGKPVTLSCSQTLNHNVMYWYQQKSSQAPKLLFHYYDKDFNNEADTPDNFQSRRPNTSFCFLDIRSPGLGDTAMYLCATSRGNSGANVLTFGAGSRLTVL.